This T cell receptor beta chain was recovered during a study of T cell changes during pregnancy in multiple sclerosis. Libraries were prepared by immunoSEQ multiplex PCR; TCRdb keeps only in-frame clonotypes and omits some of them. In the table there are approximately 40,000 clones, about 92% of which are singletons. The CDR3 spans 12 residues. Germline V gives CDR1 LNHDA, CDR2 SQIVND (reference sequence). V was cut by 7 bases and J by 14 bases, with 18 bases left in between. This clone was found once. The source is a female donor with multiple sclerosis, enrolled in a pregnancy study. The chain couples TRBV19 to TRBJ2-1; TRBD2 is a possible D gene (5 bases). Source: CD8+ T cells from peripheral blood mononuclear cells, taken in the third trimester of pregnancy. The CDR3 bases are TGTGCCAGTACGTCAGCGGCCAGGAAGGAGTTCTTC. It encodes CASTSAARKEFF.